Listed below are T cell receptor beta chains from one sample, sequenced in a study of blood T cell repertoires in COVID-19. Sequencing was performed with immunoSEQ multiplex PCR; in TCRdb, only in-frame clones are kept and a portion is missing. The profile shows about 320,000 clones, more than 90% of them singletons. The sample taken for sequencing was PBMCs or T cells enriched from blood (not recorded which). The receptors were sampled from a woman aged 25 to 39 who had been exposed to COVID-19. CDR3s leave out the opening cysteine and the closing phenylalanine or tryptophan. The order of the fields is V gene, J gene, CDR3 length, CDR3 protein.

V gene: TRBV4-1; J gene: TRBJ2-7; CDR3 length: 12; CDR3 protein: ASSQRTGINEQY
V gene: TRBV4-1; J gene: TRBJ2-7; CDR3 length: 12; CDR3 protein: ASSQSKRTYEQY
V gene: TRBV7-5; J gene: TRBJ2-1; CDR3 length: 13; CDR3 protein: ARREGRWAYNEQF
V gene: TRBV7-9; J gene: TRBJ2-2; CDR3 length: 9; CDR3 protein: ASSLTVELF
V gene: TRBV13; J gene: TRBJ1-2; CDR3 length: 13; CDR3 protein: ASSHRVNSFYGYT
V gene: TRBV19; J gene: TRBJ1-5; CDR3 length: 13; CDR3 protein: ASRTNRDRAQPQH
V gene: TRBV2; J gene: TRBJ2-2; CDR3 length: 10; CDR3 protein: ASSGGTGELF
V gene: TRBV27; J gene: TRBJ1-4; CDR3 length: 12; CDR3 protein: ASRDQGGGEKLF
V gene: TRBV7-9; J gene: TRBJ2-5; CDR3 length: 15; CDR3 protein: ASSLGSTERLPETQY
V gene: TRBV7-9; J gene: TRBJ1-6; CDR3 length: 12; CDR3 protein: ASSFGGGDSPLH
V gene: TRBV14; J gene: TRBJ1-5; CDR3 length: 13; CDR3 protein: ASIHRRIRNQPQH
V gene: TRBV6-5; J gene: TRBJ1-6; CDR3 length: 10; CDR3 protein: ASSQGFSPLH
V gene: TRBV6-5; J gene: TRBJ1-1; CDR3 length: 13; CDR3 protein: ASSYSSGGGTEAF
V gene: TRBV19; J gene: TRBJ1-3; CDR3 length: 12; CDR3 protein: ASSITWAGNTIY
V gene: TRBV19; J gene: TRBJ2-4; CDR3 length: 16; CDR3 protein: ASRGLAGGNRAKNIQY
V gene: TRBV4-1; J gene: TRBJ1-4; CDR3 length: 13; CDR3 protein: ASSQEGEGNEKLF
V gene: TRBV13; J gene: TRBJ1-1; CDR3 length: 12; CDR3 protein: ASSQDRGNTEAF
V gene: TRBV29-1; J gene: TRBJ2-1; CDR3 length: 12; CDR3 protein: SVAIPVSYNEQF
V gene: TRBV2; J gene: TRBJ2-5; CDR3 length: 11; CDR3 protein: ASRWTVQETQY
V gene: TRBV5-1; J gene: TRBJ2-7; CDR3 length: 15; CDR3 protein: ASSFDPTGTGSDEQY
V gene: TRBV9; J gene: TRBJ2-3; CDR3 length: 15; CDR3 protein: ASSVARSGVRTDTQY
V gene: TRBV18; J gene: TRBJ1-3; CDR3 length: 13; CDR3 protein: ASSPRDAAGNTIY
V gene: TRBV7-9; J gene: TRBJ1-1; CDR3 length: 12; CDR3 protein: ASSPSGQVTEAF
V gene: TRBV5-1; J gene: TRBJ1-5; CDR3 length: 12; CDR3 protein: ASSLGQGGKPQH
V gene: TRBV4-3; J gene: TRBJ2-3; CDR3 length: 15; CDR3 protein: ASSQYPGLGITDTQY
V gene: TRBV6-2/TRBV6-3; J gene: TRBJ1-3; CDR3 length: 11; CDR3 protein: ASSGHPGNTIY
V gene: TRBV6-2/TRBV6-3; J gene: TRBJ2-2; CDR3 length: 14; CDR3 protein: ASSWGQTTNTGELF
V gene: TRBV18; J gene: TRBJ1-1; CDR3 length: 12; CDR3 protein: ASSPQQGNTEAF
V gene: TRBV11-2; J gene: TRBJ1-2; CDR3 length: 10; CDR3 protein: ASSSGHRGYT
V gene: TRBV3-1/TRBV3-2; J gene: TRBJ1-3; CDR3 length: 16; CDR3 protein: ASSQGPDRLTSGNTIY
V gene: TRBV29-1; J gene: TRBJ1-1; CDR3 length: 11; CDR3 protein: SVVWQVRAEAF
V gene: TRBV15; J gene: TRBJ2-3; CDR3 length: 13; CDR3 protein: ATSARVVIADTQY
V gene: TRBV7-8; J gene: TRBJ1-3; CDR3 length: 14; CDR3 protein: ASSFHLTSSGNTIY
V gene: TRBV10-2; J gene: TRBJ2-6; CDR3 length: 12; CDR3 protein: ASRLTGGANVLT
V gene: TRBV11-1; J gene: TRBJ2-7; CDR3 length: 13; CDR3 protein: ASSVTSRVSYEQY
V gene: TRBV20-1; J gene: TRBJ1-2; CDR3 length: 10; CDR3 protein: SASYGDYGYT
V gene: TRBV4-3; J gene: TRBJ2-1; CDR3 length: 13; CDR3 protein: ASSHRQGPYNEQF